These 27 T cell receptor beta chains originate from one sample sequenced in a study of spatial heterogeneity in lung cancer. Time point reported: blood at routine non-recurrence follow-up after resection. TCRdb itself ran the 5' RACE reads through MiXCR, one entry per CDR3 protein. Among 9,500 to 13,000 distinct CDR3 sequences listed, 20% to 25% were seen once. The sequencing here drew on PBMCs, taken at follow-up. These receptors were taken from a male donor with early-stage non-small cell lung cancer.

This clonotype was seen many times. The V gene is TRBV12-3 or TRBV12-4, the J gene TRBJ2-1; either TRBD1 or TRBD2 may fit D (5 bases each). CDR3 length: 13 residues. V lost 0 bases to trimming and J lost 13 bases, with 13 bases between them. The CDR3 sequence is CASSLAGALSQFF. The DNA of the CDR3 is TGTGCCAGCAGTTTAGCCGGGGCCCTGTCCCAGTTCTTC.

V gene TRBV29-1 combines with J gene TRBJ2-1; 9 bases fit TRBD1. This CDR3 region has 12 residues. After removal of 7 bases from V and 4 bases from J, the junction contained 2 bases not matched to a gene. CDR1 is SQVTM and CDR2 is ANQGSEA in the germline V gene. In DNA, the CDR3 is TGCAGCGCCGACAGGGGGTACAATGAGCAGTTCTTC. The encoded protein is CSADRGYNEQFF.

By its share, this clonotype is medium-sized (0.01 to 0.1%). V is TRBV7-2 and J is TRBJ2-7; D remains ambiguous. Trimming shortened V by 0 bases and J by 8 bases, and 8 bases separated the two germline ends. The CDR3 is 12 amino acids. The germline CDR1 and CDR2 sequences are SGHTA and FQGNSA. CDR3 sequence (DNA): TGTGCCAGCAGCTTAGCCCCCCCCCAGCAGTACTTC. Encoded protein: CASSLAPPQQYF.

Concerning this clonotype itself: Given a much more abundant clone one base away, this may be a read error. The J gene is TRBJ2-3, the V gene TRBV5-1; unclear D gene. Germline CDR1 reads SGHRS; CDR2 reads YFSETQ. CDR3 size: 16 residues. CDR3 DNA sequence: TGCGCCAGCAGCTTGGTTCCAGACCTTAGCACAGATACGCAGTTTTTT. Translation gives CASSLVPDLSTDTQFF.

The chain links TRBV30 to TRBJ1-2; no firm D call. The ends were cut back, 0 bases at V and 4 bases at J, with 9 bases in the middle. CDR1 and CDR2 from the germline V gene are GTSNPN and SVGIG (reference sequence). The CDR3 has 13 amino acids. The CDR3 nucleotides read TGTGCCTGGAGTGTACAGTGGGGCTATGGCTACACCTTC. It encodes CAWSVQWGYGYTF. The full variable domain, with the rest looked up from reference TRBV30 and TRBJ1-2, is SQTIHQWPATLVQPVGSPLSLECTVEGTSNPNLYWYRQAAGRGLQLLFYSVGIGQISSEVPQNLSASRPQDRQFILSSKKLLLSDSGFYLCAWSVQWGYGYTFGSGTRLTVV.

The chain recombines TRBV20-1 with TRBJ2-3; TRBD1 matches 12 bases. Germline-derived CDR1 and CDR2 are DFQATT and SNEGSKA (reference sequence). The CDR3 length is 15 residues. The V gene end was trimmed by 4 bases and the J gene end by 5 bases; junction bases not matched to a gene: 7. The CDR3 here is CSATKGQGAGDTQYF. The CDR3 DNA sequence: TGCAGTGCTACGAAGGGACAGGGGGCGGGAGATACGCAGTATTTT.

At least ten counts were recorded for this clonotype. This chain links TRBV18 with TRBJ1-2, with 7 bases matching TRBD1. V lost 1 base and J lost 1; bases outside the gene matches: 3. This CDR3 has 15 residues. Germline assignment: CDR1 KGHSH and CDR2 LQKENI. The DNA for the CDR3 is TGTGCCAGCTCACCACGAGACAGGGATAACTATGGCTACACCTTC. Protein: CASSPRDRDNYGYTF.

The sample holds a few counts of this clonotype. The chain joins TRBV7-9 to TRBJ2-5; the D gene is possibly TRBD2 (7 bases). The CDR3 contains 15 residues. The germline V gene has CDR1 SEHNR and CDR2 FQNEAQ (reference sequence). V dropped 4 bases and J dropped 4 bases, with 16 bases sitting between them. As DNA, the CDR3 is TGTGCCAGCAGCTCGCAGCGGGACACGCGAGAGACCCAGTACTTC. Residues: CASSSQRDTRETQYF. Full variable domain (outside the CDR3, taken from reference TRBV7-9 and TRBJ2-5): DTGVSQNPRHKITKRGQNVTFRCDPISEHNRLYWYRQTLGQGPEFLTYFQNEAQLEKSRLLSDRFSAERPKGSFSTLEIQRTEQGDSAMYLCASSSQRDTRETQYFGPGTRLLVL.

CDR3 residues: CASSVGQGGYEQYF. CDR3 in DNA: TGTGCCAGCAGCGTAGGGCAGGGAGGCTACGAGCAGTACTTC. V is TRBV9 and J is TRBJ2-7; possible D gene TRBD2, 6 bases. The CDR3 consists of 14 residues. Trimming left V 0 bases short and J 3 bases short, with 10 bases between. In germline, CDR1 is SGDLS, CDR2 YYNGEE.

This clonotype has ten or more counts. The chain couples TRBV24-1 to TRBJ1-5, with D possibly matching TRBD1 (5 bases). Trimming stripped 2 bases from V and 4 bases from J, with 11 bases between. This CDR3 spans 15 amino acids. The germline gives CDR1 KGHDR, CDR2 SFDVKD. CDR3 sequence (DNA): TGTGCCACCAGTGATTCCCGGGGCCTTAATCAGCCCCAGCATTTT. It is translated as CATSDSRGLNQPQHF.

This clonotype ranks as medium-sized. The chain joins TRBV11-1 to TRBJ2-2; 7 positions agree with TRBD1. The CDR3 has 14 residues. Germline values: CDR1 SGHAT, CDR2 FQDESV (reference sequence). J lost 5 bases, V lost 5 bases, and 5 bases had no gene match. CDR3 in amino acids: CASSRDRVTGELFF. CDR3 in DNA: TGTGCCAGCAGCCGTGACAGGGTTACCGGGGAGCTGTTTTTT.

This clonotype was counted at least ten times. This chain joins TRBV7-9 and TRBJ2-4; 9 nucleotides line up with TRBD1. This CDR3 region has 13 residues. Germline V gene data show CDR1 as SEHNR and CDR2 as FQNEAQ (reference sequence). The J segment lost 8 bases and the V segment lost 4 bases, leaving 3 bases of the junction unmatched. The CDR3 sequence is CASSSWTGDIQYF. The CDR3 DNA follows: TGTGCCAGCAGCTCTTGGACAGGGGACATTCAGTACTTC.

This clonotype was picked up many times. This chain connects TRBV7-2 to TRBJ2-7; tentative D call: TRBD1 (5 bases). Germline V lookup: CDR1 SGHTA, CDR2 FQGNSA. Trimming left V 3 bases short and J 1 base short, with 10 bases between. This CDR3 is 14 amino acids long. The CDR3 region has the DNA TGTGCCAGCAGCTTCGGCAGGGCATCCTACGAGCAGTACTTC. It specifies CASSFGRASYEQYF.

The table lists this clonotype with many counts. The rearrangement uses TRBV20-1 and TRBJ2-3; 7 bases are a match to TRBD2. CDR3 length: 13 amino acids. V dropped 2 bases and J dropped 6; count of bases not matched to a gene: 5. Germline CDR1 is DFQATT and CDR2 is SNEGSKA (reference sequence). CDR3 bases: TGCAGTGCTAGACCGGAGCGGGGCGATACGCAGTATTTT. It translates to CSARPERGDTQYF.

J is TRBJ2-4 and V is TRBV15; TRBD1 might be the D (5 bases). Trimming left V 0 bases short and J 7 bases short, with 13 bases between. Germline V CDR1 and CDR2: LNHNV, YYDKDF (reference sequence). The CDR3 totals 15 residues. The CDR3 nucleotides are TGTGCCACCAGCAGAGATCGTACAGGTCGGAACATTCAGTACTTC. Translating gives CATSRDRTGRNIQYF.

Relative to its sample, this clonotype is medium-sized (0.01 to 0.1%). The chain is built from TRBV11-2 and TRBJ1-1, with D possibly being TRBD1 (5 bases). This CDR3 spans 14 amino acids. Germline loops: CDR1 SGHAT, CDR2 FQNNGV. V lost 5 bases and J 5 bases, leaving 15 bases between the germline ends. The CDR3, as DNA: TGTGCCAGCAGCCACCTCGGGGGAGGGACTGAAGCTTTCTTT. Its protein is CASSHLGGGTEAFF.

In its sample, this clonotype ranks as medium-sized. The J gene is TRBJ2-7, the V gene TRBV20-1; D perhaps matches TRBD2 (7 bases). The CDR3 is made up of 15 amino acids. The germline CDR1 and CDR2 sequences are DFQATT and SNEGSKA (reference sequence). The germline V and J ends were trimmed by 3 bases and 0 bases, with 15 bases remaining between them. The CDR3 region is CSARGTGGLSYEQYF. The CDR3 nucleotides read TGCAGTGCTAGGGGAACGGGGGGCCTCTCCTACGAGCAGTACTTC.

The chain links TRBV28 to TRBJ2-5, with 8 bases aligning to TRBD1. The CDR3 covers 15 residues. Per the germline V gene, CDR1 is MDHEN and CDR2 is SYDVKM. V dropped 1 base and J dropped 3; count of bases not matched to a gene: 4. The CDR3 DNA reads TGTGCCAGCAGTTTATCCAGGGGGCAAAAAGAGACCCAGTACTTC. Translating it yields CASSLSRGQKETQYF.

In its sample, this clonotype was seen a few times. V is TRBV28 and J is TRBJ1-2, with TRBD1 as a possible D gene (6 bases). CDR1 is MDHEN and CDR2 is SYDVKM in the germline V gene. Trimming cost V 4 bases and J 14 bases, with 14 bases left between them. This CDR3 region has 11 residues. CDR3 amino acids: CASSSNRERTF. CDR3 sequence (DNA): TGTGCCAGCAGTTCTAACAGGGAGAGGACCTTC.

This clonotype was seen many times. The chain employs TRBV18 and TRBJ2-3; 7 nucleotides align to TRBD2. This CDR3 region has 16 residues. CDR1 is KGHSH, CDR2 LQKENI, per germline. Losses at the gene ends were 0 bases for V and 6 bases for J; bases not matched to a gene: 9. CDR3 region: CASSPPGSGKWDTQYF. CDR3 in DNA: TGTGCCAGCTCACCACCTGGCAGCGGGAAATGGGATACGCAGTATTTT. Full variable domain (outside the CDR3, taken from reference TRBV18 and TRBJ2-3): NAGVMQNPRHLVRRRGQEARLRCSPMKGHSHVYWYRQLPEEGLKFMVYLQKENIIDESGMPKERFSAEFPKEGPSILRIQQVVRGDSAAYFCASSPPGSGKWDTQYFGPGTRLTVL.

This clonotype showed up many times. The chain combines TRBV6-5 with TRBJ2-1; 7 nucleotides agree with TRBD1. The trim removed 0 bases at V and 1 base at J, leaving 6 bases unmatched. Germline CDR1 and CDR2: MNHEY and SVGAGI. The CDR3 length is 17 residues. As DNA, the CDR3 is TGTGCCAGCAGTTACTCCCGAACAGGGGTATCCTACAATGAGCAGTTCTTC. This encodes CASSYSRTGVSYNEQFF.

This clonotype showed up many times. The J gene is TRBJ1-3, the V gene TRBV6-6; D possibly corresponds to TRBD1 (5 bases). CDR1 is MNHNY, CDR2 SVGAGI, per germline (reference sequence). The V end was cut by 6 bases, the J end by 3 bases, with 15 bases between. This CDR3 has 15 amino acids. CDR3 nucleotide sequence: TGTGCCAGCAGCTTCAGGGCCCGCGGTGGAAACACCATATATTTT. Translating it yields CASSFRARGGNTIYF.

The J gene is TRBJ2-7, the V gene TRBV29-1; D is perhaps TRBD1 (5 bases). In germline, CDR1 is SQVTM, CDR2 ANQGSEA. The CDR3 has 13 amino acids. The ends were cut back, 1 base at V and 0 bases at J, with 7 bases in the middle. The CDR3, as DNA: TGCAGCGTTGAAGGGGGCGACTCCTACGAGCAGTACTTC. It is translated as CSVEGGDSYEQYF.

This clonotype was detected ten times or more. This chain connects TRBV4-2 to TRBJ2-7; weak D call: TRBD1 (5 bases). Germline V gene lookup returns CDR1 LGHNA and CDR2 YNFKEQ. The V end lost 4 bases, the J end lost 5 bases, and 18 bases lay between the germline ends. The CDR3 extends over 15 amino acids. Written as DNA, the CDR3 is TGTGCCAGCAGCCTTGGGGCAAGGTCGTTTAACGAGCAGTACTTC. The encoded protein is CASSLGARSFNEQYF.

This clonotype was detected many times. For the CDR3, the DNA is TGCAGCGTTGAAGCCCAGGGAGGCTATGGCTACACCTTC. Translated, it gives CSVEAQGGYGYTF. This rearrangement joins TRBV29-1 to TRBJ1-2, with D maybe TRBD1 (5 bases). Germline V gene lookup returns CDR1 SQVTM and CDR2 ANQGSEA. V lost 1 base and J lost 4, with 10 bases in between. The CDR3 is 13 residues long.

V usage is TRBV10-3 and J usage is TRBJ1-6; D is possibly TRBD1 (6 bases). Trimming stripped 0 bases from V and 7 bases from J, with 13 bases between. This CDR3 has 16 residues. The germline CDR1 and CDR2 sequences are ENHRY and SYGVKD. CDR3 sequence: CAISESPGQRNSPLHF. The CDR3 coding sequence is TGTGCCATCAGTGAGTCCCCTGGACAGAGAAATTCACCCCTCCACTTT.

The genes are TRBV5-1 and TRBJ2-2; D is perhaps TRBD1 (5 bases). Germline CDR1 and CDR2: SGHRS and YFSETQ. This CDR3 comprises 15 residues. The V end was cut by 3 bases, the J end by 6 bases, with 15 bases between. CDR3 loop: CASSWTISLSGELFF. In nucleotides, the CDR3 is TGCGCCAGCAGCTGGACAATTTCGTTATCCGGGGAGCTGTTTTTT.